Shown below are 13 T cell receptor beta chains from a single sample sequenced in a study of shared clonotypes between healthy human individuals. Data came from immunoSEQ multiplex PCR; TCRdb stores just in-frame clones and leaves some out. The table shows 2 million to 3 million clones, with more than 85% occurring only once. The sample comprised naive CD4+ T cells from PBMCs. Subset here: CD45RA+ positively selected. These receptors originate from a man aged 18-30 years in good health. Some clones in this sample may be carry-over from other donors' samples.

In its sample, this clone was seen once. The chain has TRBV6-7 and TRBJ2-3; D unclear. Being an ORF, TRBV6-7 has a function that is uncertain. V dropped 6 bases and J dropped 0 bases, with 16 bases sitting between them. CDR3 length: 16 residues. The chain's CDR3 is CASSSSTTTSTDTQYF. The DNA of the CDR3 is TGTGCCAGCAGCTCAAGTACCACTACTAGCACAGATACGCAGTATTTT.

The chain employs TRBV29-1 and TRBJ2-5; 10 bases are a match to TRBD1. Matching the DNA end better, TRBJ2-7 makes the J call doubtful. The CDR3 is made up of 13 amino acids. CDR1 is SQVTM and CDR2 is ANQGSEA in the germline V gene. CDR3 protein: CSVPDRGTYEQYF. CDR3 sequence (DNA): TGCAGCGTCCCGGACAGGGGGACCTACGAGCAGTACTTC.

The rearrangement uses TRBV7-2 and TRBJ1-5; no clear D. V dropped 3 bases and J dropped 1 base, with 10 bases sitting between them. The CDR3 totals 15 residues. The V gene's germline CDR1 is SGHTA and CDR2 FQGNSA. The CDR3, as DNA: TGTGCCAGCAGCTTTTTGCCTAACAGCAATCAGCCCCAGCATTTT. Residues: CASSFLPNSNQPQHF.

This rearrangement joins TRBV5-1 to TRBJ2-7; D not resolved. This CDR3 is built from 14 residues. Germline lookup yields CDR1 SGHRS and CDR2 YFSETQ. V lost 4 bases, J lost 0 bases, and 11 bases lay in between. CDR3 DNA sequence: TGCGCCAGCAGCAAGGACGGACGCTCCTACGAGCAGTACTTC. This sequence encodes CASSKDGRSYEQYF.

A remark on this clone: Additional DNA sequences in this sample encode the identical CDR3. The chain employs TRBV28 and TRBJ2-7; D is undetermined. Germline V gene sequence: CDR1 MDHEN, CDR2 SYDVKM. V lost 3 bases and J 6 bases, leaving 6 bases between the germline ends. This CDR3 has 11 amino acids. CDR3 bases: TGTGCCAGCAGTTTGACCCGCGAGCAGTACTTC. Translation gives CASSLTREQYF.

Only one count was recorded for this clone. The chain employs TRBV10-3 and TRBJ1-1; D not certain. Trimming stripped 11 bases from V and 0 bases from J, with 13 bases between. Germline V gives CDR1 ENHRY, CDR2 SYGVKD. The CDR3 is 13 amino acids. The CDR3 DNA is TGTGCCTCTCACCTCCAGCTGAACACTGAAGCTTTCTTT. This sequence encodes CASHLQLNTEAFF.

The chain combines TRBV7-9 with TRBJ2-7; D ambiguous. From germline, CDR1 is SEHNR and CDR2 FQNEAQ (reference sequence). The CDR3 covers 16 residues. V lost 1 base and J lost 3, with 16 bases in between. The CDR3 here is CASSLGRSVHGYEQYF. The CDR3 DNA reads TGTGCCAGCAGCTTAGGAAGATCCGTGCACGGCTACGAGCAGTACTTC.

The chain employs TRBV6-1 and TRBJ1-2; tentative D call: TRBD1 (6 bases). There are 13 residues in the CDR3. V lost 10 bases to trimming and J lost 4 bases, with 16 bases between them. CDR1 MNHNS and CDR2 SASEGT come from the germline V gene. In nucleotides, the CDR3 is TGTGCCATCACGACCGGGACAACCTATGGCTACACCTTC. Residues: CAITTGTTYGYTF.

This chain links TRBV27 with TRBJ2-7; D unclear. CDR1 and CDR2 (germline): MNHEY, SMNVEV (reference sequence). V gave up 6 bases and J gave up 2 bases, with 14 bases separating them. There are 14 residues in the CDR3. The CDR3, as DNA: TGTGCCAGCAGCCAGGACGCCTACGCCTACGAGCAGTACTTC. Translating it yields CASSQDAYAYEQYF.

The chain combines TRBV28 with TRBJ2-7, with D perhaps TRBD1 (5 bases). The CDR3 is made up of 13 amino acids. With 8 bases removed from V and 4 bases from J, the gap between germline ends came to 15 bases. The germline V gene has CDR1 MDHEN and CDR2 SYDVKM. CDR3 loop: CASESWGGYEQYF. For the CDR3, the DNA is TGTGCCAGCGAGAGCTGGGGCGGATACGAGCAGTACTTC.

This chain connects TRBV18 to TRBJ1-2; no reliable D call. Germline V gene sequence: CDR1 KGHSH, CDR2 LQKENI. V was trimmed by 0 bases and J by 5 bases, leaving 7 bases between them. This CDR3 has 13 amino acids. CDR3 bases: TGTGCCAGCTCACCACCCGGCCATTATGGCTACACCTTC. Its protein is CASSPPGHYGYTF.

The V and J genes are TRBV30 and TRBJ2-7; no clear D. CDR3 size: 15 residues. Germline lookup yields CDR1 GTSNPN and CDR2 SVGIG (reference sequence). Trimming pared 4 bases from V and 3 bases from J, leaving 19 bases between. CDR3 amino acids: CAWNSLRYSNYEQYF. CDR3 DNA: TGTGCCTGGAATAGTCTTCGGTACAGTAACTACGAGCAGTACTTC.

The rearrangement uses TRBV2 and TRBJ2-3; D is unclear. The CDR3 extends over 12 amino acids. Germline CDR1 reads SNHLY; CDR2 reads FYNNEI. V lost 6 bases and J 10 bases, leaving 14 bases between the germline ends. CDR3 sequence: CASRATPAAQYF. The CDR3 DNA reads as TGTGCCAGCAGGGCGACCCCGGCAGCGCAGTATTTT.